This T cell receptor beta chain emerged from a study of cytomegalovirus exposure and HLA in healthy donors. With regard to this clone: The antigen is undetermined.

Study conclusions and caveats: As a later analysis showed, a missense DCLRE1C variant was linked to trimming of TCR beta V- and J-genes. In a later analysis, parvovirus B19, influenza, CMV and Epstein-Barr virus appeared linked to several top co-occurrence clusters. Rates of TCR association differed by HLA locus in a later analysis, with DRB1 highest and HLA-C lowest.

V shed 6 bases and J 5 bases; nucleotides not matched to a gene: 10. CDR1 is MNHEY, CDR2 SVGAGI, per germline. The CDR3 is made up of 15 amino acids. PCR used 60 Vbeta primers and 13 Jbeta primers. Measured with immunoSEQ multiplex PCR; TCRdb has only the in-frame clones, and not every one. The sample carries some 150,000 clones, 70% to 80% recorded once. The V gene is TRBV6-5, the J gene TRBJ2-7; 10 bases match TRBD2. This TCR was recovered from a man aged 18 to 30 in good health and CMV-seropositive. Source material: PBMCs. The CDR3 DNA follows: TGTGCCAGCAGAAGCCTTAGCGGGAGGTCCCACGAGCAGTACTTC. This gives the protein CASRSLSGRSHEQYF.